The 5 T cell receptor beta chains below come from one sample, sequenced in a study of cytomegalovirus exposure and HLA in healthy donors. 60 Vbeta and 13 Jbeta primers were used in PCR. The protocol was immunoSEQ multiplex PCR, while the TCRdb copy is restricted to in-frame clones and leaves out a portion. The table shows around 100,000 clones, with roughly 70% occurring only once. Sequencing used PBMCs. The source of these receptors is a young man in good health and CMV-seronegative.

CDR3 protein: CASSGLANTGELFF. The CDR3 DNA is TGCGCCAGCAGCGGGCTCGCCAACACCGGGGAGCTGTTTTTT. The genes are TRBV5-1 and TRBJ2-2; D gene ambiguous. The CDR3 is made up of 14 amino acids. Trimming stripped 4 bases from V and 2 bases from J, with 9 bases between. CDR1 SGHRS and CDR2 YFSETQ come from the germline V gene.

The chain carries TRBV27 and TRBJ1-2; the D gene is possibly TRBD1 (6 bases). V shed 2 bases and J shed 4 bases, with 17 bases lying between them. The CDR3 is 16 amino acids. Germline-derived CDR1 and CDR2 are MNHEY and SMNVEV (reference sequence). CDR3 nucleotides: TGTGCCAGCAGTTTAGTAGGGGGTGAAGGTCGCTATGGCTACACCTTC. Protein: CASSLVGGEGRYGYTF.

A single count supports this clone. The chain carries TRBV7-2 and TRBJ2-5; 8 nucleotides line up with TRBD2. Per the germline V gene, CDR1 is SGHTA and CDR2 is FQGNSA. The CDR3 has 14 amino acids. V gave up 7 bases and J gave up 4 bases; unmatched junction bases: 8. CDR3 residues: CASNPRRGVETQYF. The CDR3, as DNA: TGTGCCAGCAACCCTAGGCGGGGGGTAGAGACCCAGTACTTC.

This clone was found once. The rearrangement joins TRBV30 to TRBJ2-1; D may be TRBD1 (5 bases). Germline V CDR1 and CDR2: GTSNPN, SVGIG (reference sequence). The CDR3 runs 14 residues. The germline V and J ends were trimmed by 0 bases and 1 base, with 7 bases remaining between them. This chain's CDR3 is CAWSVRVSYNEQFF. CDR3 bases: TGTGCCTGGAGTGTCAGGGTTTCCTACAATGAGCAGTTCTTC.

The chain is built from TRBV27 and TRBJ2-7; weak D call: TRBD1 (6 bases). Germline V gives CDR1 MNHEY, CDR2 SMNVEV (reference sequence). The CDR3 has 13 amino acids. With 2 bases removed from V and 6 bases from J, the gap between germline ends came to 11 bases. In nucleotides, the CDR3 is TGTGCCAGCAGTTTAATAGCACAGGGCGAGCAGTACTTC. Protein sequence: CASSLIAQGEQYF.